Sequencing of this T cell receptor beta chain was carried out in a study of blood T cell repertoires in COVID-19. As for the study in general: The United States, Italy and Spain provided the acute and convalescent COVID-19 samples.

Measured with immunoSEQ multiplex PCR; TCRdb has only the in-frame clones, and not every one. Of roughly 100,000 clones in the sample, 75% to 85% are singletons; the top ten hold roughly 9.8%. This CDR3 contains 16 residues. The sample consisted of peripheral blood. This TCR derives from a woman of 80 years or more with acute or convalescent COVID-19. The J gene is TRBJ2-4, the V gene TRBV21-1; the D call in the table, TRBD2, was not verified against the DNA. TRBV21-1 is a known pseudogene. CDR3 protein: CASILDQGRDRHIQYF. In DNA, the CDR3 is TGTGCCAGCATCCTCGATCAAGGGAGGGACCGGCACATTCAGTACTTC.